Listed below are T cell receptor beta chains from one sample, sequenced in a study of blood T cell repertoires in COVID-19. Repertoires were generated with immunoSEQ multiplex PCR, while TCRdb's copy carries only in-frame clones and drops some. Among about 170,000 clones listed, around 90% were seen once. Material for sequencing was peripheral blood. Receptors originate from a man in his sixties with acute or convalescent COVID-19. Both conserved end residues are part of each CDR3. Fields, in order: CDR3 protein, CDR3 DNA, CDR3 length, J gene, V gene, D gene, clone size. The D gene is left open where the match is weak. Clone size is given for some rows only: seen once, a few or many times, or a class if the clone is expanded.

CASSIGQSSTDTQYF,TGCGCCAGCAGCATAGGACAGTCTAGCACAGATACGCAGTATTTT,15,TRBJ2-3,TRBV5-1,NA,NA
CASSFGTDEKLFF,TGTGCCAGCAGCTTTGGGACAGATGAAAAACTGTTTTTT,13,TRBJ1-4,TRBV7-8,TRBD1,NA
CAWSVRRVGYTF,TGTGCCTGGAGTGTACGCAGGGTTGGCTACACCTTC,12,TRBJ1-2,TRBV30,NA,NA
CASSLEGNYGYTF,TGCGCCAGCAGCTTGGAGGGGAACTATGGCTACACCTTC,13,TRBJ1-2,TRBV5-1,NA,NA
CASSLGFAGSYNEQFF,TGTGCCAGCAGCTTGGGGTTCGCAGGCTCCTACAATGAGCAGTTCTTC,16,TRBJ2-1,TRBV5-4,NA,NA
CASSPPSGRAQYF,TGTGCCAGCTCACCCCCTAGCGGGAGGGCCCAGTACTTC,13,TRBJ2-7,TRBV18,TRBD2,NA
CASGLVLPLQGGAGNTIYF,TGTGCTAGTGGTTTGGTACTGCCGTTGCAGGGGGGAGCTGGAAACACCATATATTTT,19,TRBJ1-3,TRBV12-5,TRBD1,NA
CASSGQGMANEKLFF,TGTGCCAGCAGTGGGCAGGGTATGGCTAATGAAAAACTGTTTTTT,15,TRBJ1-4,TRBV6-1,NA,NA
CASSAPRTGFNGELFF,TGTGCCAGCAGCGCCCCCCGGACAGGGTTCAACGGGGAGCTGTTTTTT,16,TRBJ2-2,TRBV9,TRBD1,NA
CASSEQGIGNQPQHF,TGTGCCAGCAGTGAACAGGGGATAGGAAATCAGCCCCAGCATTTT,15,TRBJ1-5,TRBV6-1,NA,NA
CASSYSAIQETQYF,TGTGCCAGCAGCTATAGTGCCATCCAAGAGACCCAGTACTTC,14,TRBJ2-5,TRBV5-5,NA,NA
CASSLGQGVRGYGYTF,TGTGCCAGCAGTTTGGGACAGGGGGTTCGCGGCTATGGCTACACCTTC,16,TRBJ1-2,TRBV7-9,TRBD1,NA
CATSRTRVGNDPGEQRGTGELFF,TGTGCCACCAGCAGAACGAGGGTGGGCAATGACCCCGGGGAACAGCGAGGTACCGGGGAGCTGTTTTTT,23,TRBJ2-2,TRBV15,NA,many
CATSVGASIQYF,TGTGCCACCAGTGTGGGGGCTTCAATTCAGTACTTC,12,TRBJ2-5,TRBV24-1,NA,NA
CASSSSGGAGDTQYF,TGTGCCAGCAGCTCCTCGGGAGGGGCTGGAGATACGCAGTATTTT,15,TRBJ2-3,TRBV7-3,TRBD2,few
CSVVTGSDGYTF,TGCAGCGTTGTCACAGGGTCGGATGGCTACACCTTC,12,TRBJ1-2,TRBV29-1,NA,once
CASSAPGTSFGEQYF,TGTGCCAGCAGCGCACCCGGGACTAGCTTTGGCGAGCAGTACTTC,15,TRBJ2-7,TRBV5-4,TRBD2,NA
CASSVAGTPDLNYEQYF,TGTGCCAGCAGCGTAGCTGGGACACCCGATTTGAACTACGAGCAGTACTTC,17,TRBJ2-7,TRBV9,NA,once
CSVTTQGVGTEAFF,TGCAGCGTTACCACCCAGGGCGTGGGCACTGAAGCTTTCTTT,14,TRBJ1-1,TRBV29-1,NA,NA
CASSQESRPGTEAFF,TGTGCCAGCAGCCAAGAAAGCCGCCCCGGTACTGAAGCTTTCTTT,15,TRBJ1-1,TRBV14,NA,NA
CASSAVTGGGYTF,TGTGCCAGCAGCGCAGTGACAGGGGGCGGCTACACCTTC,13,TRBJ1-2,TRBV9,TRBD1,NA
CASSPRLAGGQETQYF,TGTGCCAGCAGCCCTCGACTAGCGGGTGGGCAAGAGACCCAGTACTTC,16,TRBJ2-5,TRBV7-2,TRBD2,NA
CATSGSSRSTDTQYF,TGTGCCACCAGTGGCTCTAGCCGAAGCACAGATACGCAGTATTTT,15,TRBJ2-3,TRBV24-1,NA,NA
CASSVGVTGELFF,TGCGCCAGCAGCGTAGGGGTTACCGGGGAGCTGTTTTTT,13,TRBJ2-2,TRBV5-1,NA,NA
CASSSDRVTYNEQFF,TGTGCCAGCAGCTCCGACAGGGTTACCTACAATGAGCAGTTCTTC,15,TRBJ2-1,TRBV5-5,TRBD1,NA
CASSSLGQGVAGANVLTF,TGTGCCAGCAGCTCCCTCGGTCAGGGGGTAGCTGGGGCCAACGTCCTGACTTTC,18,TRBJ2-6,TRBV11-2,TRBD1,NA
CASSPWGGEAFF,TGTGCCAGTAGTCCCTGGGGGGGTGAAGCTTTCTTT,12,TRBJ1-1,TRBV19,NA,NA
CASRDRRSSYEQYF,TGCGCCAGCAGGGACAGGCGGTCCTCCTACGAGCAGTACTTC,14,TRBJ2-7,TRBV10-2,TRBD1,NA
CASSHGTGGSNEQFF,TGCGCCAGCAGCCACGGGACAGGGGGCTCCAATGAGCAGTTCTTC,15,TRBJ2-1,TRBV4-3,TRBD1,NA
CASSERAGGLLSADTQYF,TGTGCCAGCAGTGAACGAGCGGGGGGGTTATTGTCGGCAGATACGCAGTATTTT,18,TRBJ2-3,TRBV7-9,TRBD2,NA
CASSSTGFNYGYTF,TGTGCCAGCAGTTCGACAGGGTTTAACTATGGCTACACCTTC,14,TRBJ1-2,TRBV27,TRBD1,NA
CASSQTGITGELFF,TGTGCCAGCAGCCAGACAGGGATTACCGGGGAGCTGTTTTTT,14,TRBJ2-2,TRBV7-8,TRBD1,NA
CASPDRDFTGELFF,TGTGCCAGCCCAGACAGGGACTTTACCGGGGAGCTGTTTTTT,14,TRBJ2-2,TRBV7-9,NA,NA
CASGSGTGGGWTEAFF,TGTGCTAGTGGTTCCGGGACAGGGGGCGGATGGACTGAAGCTTTCTTT,16,TRBJ1-1,TRBV12-5,TRBD1,NA
CATSRTSGSDEQFF,TGTGCCACCTCCCGGACTAGCGGGAGTGATGAGCAGTTCTTC,14,TRBJ2-1,TRBV15,TRBD2,NA
CASSPRRSQNTEAFF,TGTGCCAGCTCACCGCGGAGATCCCAGAACACTGAAGCTTTCTTT,15,TRBJ1-1,TRBV18,NA,NA
CASSVFQSGTGGKLSGNTIYF,TGTGCCAGCAGTGTATTTCAGTCGGGAACAGGGGGAAAGTTGTCTGGAAACACCATATATTTT,21,TRBJ1-3,TRBV2,TRBD1,NA
CASSYSGADKGYGYTF,TGTGCCAGCAGTTACTCGGGGGCGGATAAGGGCTATGGCTACACCTTC,16,TRBJ1-2,TRBV6-2/TRBV6-3,NA,NA
CASSLIQNTEAFF,TGTGCCAGCAGCTTGATACAGAACACTGAAGCTTTCTTT,13,TRBJ1-1,TRBV5-5,NA,few
CASSFAWGSPLHF,TGTGCCAGCAGCTTTGCGTGGGGCTCACCCCTCCACTTT,13,TRBJ1-6,TRBV7-3,NA,once
CATRVAVNTEAFF,TGTGCCACCAGGGTCGCGGTGAACACTGAAGCTTTCTTT,13,TRBJ1-1,TRBV24-1,NA,NA
CASSPRVHESPQHF,TGTGCCAGCAGTCCTCGGGTCCACGAATCGCCCCAGCATTTT,14,TRBJ1-5,TRBV6-5,NA,NA
CASSPLSSSGNTIYF,TGTGCCAGCTCACCCCTCAGTTCCTCTGGAAACACCATATATTTT,15,TRBJ1-3,TRBV18,NA,NA